Shown below are 11 T cell receptor beta chains from a single sample sequenced in a study of Tregs in tolerant kidney transplant recipients (dated by TCRdb to about 2019). Receptors were amplified or captured by the immunoSEQ multiplex PCR assay. The table comes from immuneACCESS by way of TCRdb, which keeps in-frame sequences with V and J called. Part of the clones is missing from these tables; in studies checked, under half for an unresolved V gene and the rest for unknown reasons. In all, the sample holds over 55,000 clones, and 65% to 85% of those were seen once. Roughly 5.2% of the sample is taken by the ten largest. The source material was CD4+ T cells from blood. All receptors derive from a human donor in good health.

The V gene is TRBV27, the J gene TRBJ2-5; D is possibly TRBD2 (6 bases). Germline loops: CDR1 MNHEY, CDR2 SMNVEV (reference sequence). The CDR3 is made up of 14 amino acids. The germline V and J ends were trimmed by 6 bases and 0 bases, with 11 bases remaining between them. CDR3 nucleotides: TGTGCCAGCAGAGGCGGCGGGGACCAAGAGACCCAGTACTTC. Its protein is CASRGGGDQETQYF.

The chain carries TRBV19 and TRBJ2-3; no reliable D call. Germline CDR1 and CDR2: LNHDA and SQIVND (reference sequence). Trimming removed 4 bases at V and 4 bases at J, with 15 bases between. The length of the CDR3 is 15 residues. The CDR3, as DNA: TGTGCCAGTAGTAGGGCACGCGGTACGCCAGATACGCAGTATTTT. It specifies CASSRARGTPDTQYF.

The chain uses TRBV18 and TRBJ2-7; D possibly matches TRBD1 or TRBD2 (6 bases each). This CDR3 is built from 16 residues. V gave up 3 bases and J gave up 5 bases, with 20 bases separating them. Germline V gene lookup returns CDR1 KGHSH and CDR2 LQKENI. CDR3 sequence: CASSPRGAGERHEQYF. CDR3 in DNA: TGTGCCAGCTCACCTAGGGGGGCAGGGGAGCGCCACGAGCAGTACTTC.

V is TRBV5-1 and J is TRBJ1-1; D not certain. Germline V CDR1 and CDR2: SGHRS, YFSETQ. The germline V and J ends were trimmed by 5 bases and 5 bases, with 7 bases remaining between them. This CDR3 has 11 amino acids. The CDR3 DNA reads as TGCGCCAGCAGGGCTGGGACTGAAGCTTTCTTT. Translating it yields CASRAGTEAFF.

As DNA, the CDR3 is TGTGCCCAGCCGGACAGGGGGTTTGTCGGCTACACCTTC. It translates to CAQPDRGFVGYTF. The chain employs TRBV30 and TRBJ1-2; 10 positions match TRBD1. This CDR3 has 13 amino acids. V shed 8 bases, J shed 8 bases, and the junction held 11 bases outside the gene matches. The germline CDR1 and CDR2 sequences are GTSNPN and SVGIG (reference sequence).

The rearrangement joins TRBV18 to TRBJ2-3; D unclear. Germline assignment: CDR1 KGHSH and CDR2 LQKENI. The germline V and J ends were trimmed by 3 bases and 0 bases, with 31 bases remaining between them. The CDR3 contains 22 residues. The CDR3 sequence: CASSPLRSLERQSSPSTDTQYF. The CDR3 DNA follows: TGTGCCAGCTCACCTCTTCGGTCCCTGGAGCGACAATCGTCCCCTAGCACAGATACGCAGTATTTT.

V gene TRBV7-6 combines with J gene TRBJ1-1; D is perhaps TRBD1 (6 bases). V gave up 4 bases and J gave up 1 base, with 13 bases separating them. The germline gives CDR1 SGHVS, CDR2 FNYEAQ. This CDR3 contains 15 residues. This CDR3 reads CASSSWGARNTEAFF. For the CDR3, the DNA is TGTGCCAGCAGCTCGTGGGGGGCGAGGAACACTGAAGCTTTCTTT.

This clone was picked up a small number of times. This chain uses TRBV5-1 with TRBJ2-3, with D maybe TRBD1 (6 bases). Germline CDR1 and CDR2: SGHRS and YFSETQ. The CDR3 length is 14 residues. Trimming pared 0 bases from V and 4 bases from J, leaving 9 bases between. For the CDR3, the DNA is TGCGCCAGCAGCTTGGGGGGGCCCTCAGATACGCAGTATTTT. It yields the protein CASSLGGPSDTQYF.

The chain uses TRBV2 and TRBJ2-1, with D tentatively TRBD1 (7 bases). The CDR3 extends over 14 amino acids. Trimming took off 4 bases at V and 7 bases at J, with 14 bases between the two ends. Per the germline V gene, CDR1 is SNHLY and CDR2 is FYNNEI. The CDR3, as DNA: TGTGCCAGCAGTGTGGAGGCAGGGGGGAATGAGCAGTTCTTC. It codes for CASSVEAGGNEQFF.

The V and J genes are TRBV19 and TRBJ2-3; a weak D match, TRBD1 (5 bases). With 3 bases removed from V and 1 base from J, the gap between germline ends came to 11 bases. Germline V gives CDR1 LNHDA, CDR2 SQIVND (reference sequence). The CDR3 runs to 15 residues. This chain's CDR3 is CASSMETVRTDTQYF. The CDR3 coding sequence is TGTGCCAGTAGTATGGAGACAGTCCGCACAGATACGCAGTATTTT.

This sequence joins TRBV11-3 and TRBJ1-1; D gene unclear. CDR3 size: 14 residues. Trimming pared 5 bases from V and 3 bases from J, leaving 13 bases between. CDR1 SGHNT and CDR2 YENEEA come from the germline V gene. The chain's CDR3 is CASSAYVGDTEAFF. The CDR3 coding sequence is TGTGCCAGCAGCGCCTATGTCGGGGACACTGAAGCTTTCTTT.